The source of this T cell receptor (beta chain) is a study of shared T cell receptors in the human thymus. Method: immunoSEQ multiplex PCR; TCRdb's copy keeps in-frame clones and lacks some. The sample has 500,000 to 750,000 clones, 88% seen once. Germline-derived CDR1 and CDR2 are GTSNPN and SVGIG (reference sequence). V was pared by 6 bases and J by 3 bases, with 12 bases between. CDR3 length: 13 amino acids. A further study also used this sample, focusing on human thymus T cells. From that report: Surgeons resected thymus tissue during corrective heart surgery.

The specimen was thymocytes. The source of this sequence is a boy younger than two with a congenital heart defect. The V gene is TRBV30, the J gene TRBJ1-3; the D gene is possibly TRBD1 (5 bases). This chain's CDR3 is CACLETVGNTIYF. DNA of the CDR3: TGTGCCTGCCTGGAGACAGTTGGAAACACCATATATTTT.